This T cell receptor beta chain was obtained from a study of cytomegalovirus exposure and HLA in healthy donors. The CDR3 spans 15 residues. Germline CDR1 is SGHNT and CDR2 is YYREEE (reference sequence). Findings of the study overall: A later analysis linked a missense variant in DCLRE1C to the trimming of TCR beta V and J genes.

Both 60 Vbeta primers and 13 Jbeta primers went into the PCR. Using immunoSEQ multiplex PCR, the repertoire was profiled, and TCRdb retains in-frame clones only, with some absent. Found here are around 88,000 clones, under 85% of them singletons; the top ten hold 4.1%. This clone appeared a single time. As yet, its antigen is unknown. This rearrangement joins TRBV5-4 to TRBJ2-5; 7 nucleotides agree with TRBD2. The J call is uncertain, as TRBJ2-7 better fits the DNA end. This sequence originates from a woman aged 40-49 years in good health and CMV-seropositive. The sequenced material came from PBMCs. This CDR3 is CASSLGGGPMYEQYF. The CDR3 DNA reads as TGTGCCAGCAGCTTGGGGGGAGGGCCTATGTACGAGCAGTACTTC.